The T cell receptor (beta chain) described here comes from a study of OX40 agonist ivuxolimab in advanced cancers. Some clones are missing from TCRdb's copy, which holds only in-frame ones; the method was immunoSEQ multiplex PCR. Of tens of thousands of clones in the sample, roughly 84% were seen once. The V gene's germline CDR1 is SGDLS and CDR2 YYNGEE. The CDR3 runs to 15 residues. The V and J ends lost 0 bases and 0 bases respectively, with 7 bases between them. Sequenced here: CD4+ or CD8+ T cells sorted from blood, sampled in a trial of the OX40 agonist ivuxolimab. The gene calls are TRBV9 and TRBJ1-3, with D uncertain. This receptor was identified in an adult with an advanced solid tumor such as melanoma, head and neck, liver or kidney cancer. The CDR3: CASSVAPSSGNTIYF. CDR3 sequence (DNA): TGTGCCAGCAGCGTAGCTCCATCCTCTGGAAACACCATATATTTT.